These T cell receptor beta chains were read from a single sample in a study of technical replicates of blood from a handful of donors. Clones were read by immunoSEQ multiplex PCR, and TCRdb kept only the in-frame ones, dropping some. The table has approximately 13,000 clones, around 86% seen once; the top ten hold roughly an eighth. The material sequenced was PBMCs. All receptors come from a human donor in good health. Both conserved end residues are part of each CDR3. Fields, in order: J gene, clone size, V gene, D gene, CDR3 protein, CDR3 DNA. A D gene is named only where the DNA matches it firmly. Some rows mark clone size as missing; the rest say once, few, many or name a class of expanded clone.

J gene: TRBJ2-1
clone size: NA
V gene: TRBV7-9
D gene: TRBD1
CDR3 protein: CASSLARDSNKDEQFF
CDR3 DNA: TGTGCCAGCAGCTTAGCCCGGGACAGTAATAAGGATGAGCAGTTCTTC

J gene: TRBJ2-1
clone size: NA
V gene: TRBV18
D gene: TRBD2
CDR3 protein: CASSPRELASGSWGPYNEQFF
CDR3 DNA: TGTGCCAGCTCACCACGCGAACTCGCTAGCGGGAGTTGGGGCCCCTACAATGAGCAGTTCTTC

J gene: TRBJ2-5
clone size: NA
V gene: TRBV5-5
D gene: TRBD1
CDR3 protein: CASSATGFQETQYF
CDR3 DNA: TGTGCCAGCAGCGCGACAGGGTTCCAAGAGACCCAGTACTTC

J gene: TRBJ2-5
clone size: NA
V gene: TRBV2
D gene: NA
CDR3 protein: CASSDSEVGETQYF
CDR3 DNA: TGTGCCAGCAGTGACAGCGAAGTCGGAGAGACCCAGTACTTC

J gene: TRBJ2-1
clone size: NA
V gene: TRBV27
D gene: TRBD1
CDR3 protein: CASSFPRDRGRYNEQFF
CDR3 DNA: TGTGCCAGCAGTTTCCCACGGGACAGGGGCCGGTACAATGAGCAGTTCTTC

J gene: TRBJ2-7
clone size: NA
V gene: TRBV19
D gene: TRBD1
CDR3 protein: CASSPPLTGGISREQYF
CDR3 DNA: TGTGCCAGTAGTCCCCCCCTCACAGGGGGCATTTCGAGGGAGCAGTACTTC

J gene: TRBJ2-5
clone size: NA
V gene: TRBV18
D gene: TRBD2
CDR3 protein: CASSGLAGQETQYF
CDR3 DNA: TGTGCCAGCTCAGGGCTAGCGGGACAAGAGACCCAGTACTTC

J gene: TRBJ1-4
clone size: NA
V gene: TRBV25-1
D gene: TRBD1
CDR3 protein: CASSTPGTGYATNEKLFF
CDR3 DNA: TGTGCCAGCAGTACCCCCGGGACAGGGTATGCAACTAATGAAAAACTGTTTTTT

J gene: TRBJ1-1
clone size: NA
V gene: TRBV27
D gene: NA
CDR3 protein: CASSSGWGLLGTNTEAFF
CDR3 DNA: TGTGCCAGCAGCAGTGGGTGGGGGCTACTGGGGACGAACACTGAAGCTTTCTTT

J gene: TRBJ1-3
clone size: NA
V gene: TRBV7-9
D gene: NA
CDR3 protein: CASRHDSTVTGNTIYF
CDR3 DNA: TGTGCCAGCAGGCATGACAGTACAGTAACTGGAAACACCATATATTTT

J gene: TRBJ2-2
clone size: NA
V gene: TRBV7-2
D gene: TRBD1
CDR3 protein: CASSLVRAGGNTGELFF
CDR3 DNA: TGTGCCAGCAGCTTAGTTAGGGCAGGGGGCAACACCGGGGAGCTGTTTTTT

J gene: TRBJ2-5
clone size: NA
V gene: TRBV7-9
D gene: NA
CDR3 protein: CASSLWLRSQETQYF
CDR3 DNA: TGTGCCAGCAGCTTATGGCTGCGGAGCCAAGAGACCCAGTACTTC

J gene: TRBJ2-7
clone size: NA
V gene: TRBV9
D gene: TRBD1
CDR3 protein: CASSERGQGGEQYF
CDR3 DNA: TGTGCCAGCAGCGAGAGGGGACAGGGCGGCGAGCAGTACTTC

J gene: TRBJ2-7
clone size: NA
V gene: TRBV7-2
D gene: TRBD1
CDR3 protein: CASSLGDREYEQYF
CDR3 DNA: TGTGCCAGCAGCTTAGGGGACAGGGAGTACGAGCAGTACTTC

J gene: TRBJ2-3
clone size: NA
V gene: TRBV14
D gene: NA
CDR3 protein: CASSPYVTSDTQYF
CDR3 DNA: TGTGCCAGCAGCCCCTACGTTACGTCAGATACGCAGTATTTT

J gene: TRBJ2-7
clone size: NA
V gene: TRBV27
D gene: NA
CDR3 protein: CASSLAGVPSYEQYF
CDR3 DNA: TGTGCCAGCAGTTTAGCGGGTGTGCCCTCCTACGAGCAGTACTTC

J gene: TRBJ2-1
clone size: once
V gene: TRBV19
D gene: TRBD2
CDR3 protein: CASSIDSGTSYNEQFF
CDR3 DNA: TGTGCCAGTAGTATCGATAGCGGGACCTCCTACAATGAGCAGTTCTTC

J gene: TRBJ2-3
clone size: NA
V gene: TRBV28
D gene: TRBD2
CDR3 protein: CASSYSWGGSTDTQYF
CDR3 DNA: TGTGCCAGCAGTTACTCTTGGGGAGGGAGCACAGATACGCAGTATTTT

J gene: TRBJ2-5
clone size: NA
V gene: TRBV5-4
D gene: TRBD2
CDR3 protein: CASSLGGAGGETQYF
CDR3 DNA: TGTGCCAGCAGCTTGGGCGGGGCGGGGGGTGAGACCCAGTACTTC

J gene: TRBJ2-7
clone size: NA
V gene: TRBV5-1
D gene: TRBD2
CDR3 protein: CASSAGLATYEQYF
CDR3 DNA: TGCGCCAGCAGCGCCGGACTAGCGACCTACGAGCAGTACTTC

J gene: TRBJ1-4
clone size: NA
V gene: TRBV18
D gene: NA
CDR3 protein: CASSPGGTNEKLFF
CDR3 DNA: TGTGCCAGCTCACCGGGGGGTACTAATGAAAAACTGTTTTTT

J gene: TRBJ2-1
clone size: NA
V gene: TRBV19
D gene: NA
CDR3 protein: CASSIDRLGVGGYNEQFF
CDR3 DNA: TGTGCCAGTAGTATAGATCGCTTGGGCGTAGGGGGTTACAATGAGCAGTTCTTC

J gene: TRBJ1-2
clone size: NA
V gene: TRBV18
D gene: NA
CDR3 protein: CASSPGQRNGYTF
CDR3 DNA: TGTGCCAGCTCACCTGGACAGCGCAATGGCTACACCTTC

J gene: TRBJ2-7
clone size: NA
V gene: TRBV18
D gene: NA
CDR3 protein: CASSPDILGQYF
CDR3 DNA: TGTGCCAGCTCACCGGACATCCTGGGGCAGTACTTC

J gene: TRBJ2-2
clone size: NA
V gene: TRBV27
D gene: TRBD2
CDR3 protein: CASSLGTAGGSGELFF
CDR3 DNA: TGTGCCAGCAGTTTGGGGACGGCGGGGGGGTCCGGGGAGCTGTTTTTT

J gene: TRBJ1-4
clone size: NA
V gene: TRBV7-9
D gene: NA
CDR3 protein: CASSQGEGQGEKLFF
CDR3 DNA: TGTGCCAGCAGCCAGGGCGAGGGACAAGGCGAAAAACTGTTTTTT

J gene: TRBJ1-1
clone size: NA
V gene: TRBV5-1
D gene: NA
CDR3 protein: CASSLEGQTLGTEAFF
CDR3 DNA: TGCGCCAGCAGCTTGGAGGGGCAGACTCTAGGAACTGAAGCTTTCTTT

J gene: TRBJ2-7
clone size: NA
V gene: TRBV19
D gene: TRBD1
CDR3 protein: CASSIWVGGRDEQYF
CDR3 DNA: TGTGCCAGTAGTATTTGGGTAGGGGGCAGGGACGAGCAGTACTTC

J gene: TRBJ2-1
clone size: NA
V gene: TRBV27
D gene: NA
CDR3 protein: CASSLTGFGSYNEQFF
CDR3 DNA: TGTGCCAGCAGTTTAACGGGTTTTGGCTCCTACAATGAGCAGTTCTTC

J gene: TRBJ2-5
clone size: NA
V gene: TRBV5-1
D gene: TRBD2
CDR3 protein: CASSLVAGASETQYF
CDR3 DNA: TGCGCCAGCAGCTTGGTAGCGGGAGCGAGTGAGACCCAGTACTTC

J gene: TRBJ2-5
clone size: NA
V gene: TRBV5-1
D gene: TRBD1
CDR3 protein: CASSSTGGSMETQYF
CDR3 DNA: TGCGCCAGCAGTTCGACAGGGGGGAGTATGGAGACCCAGTACTTC

J gene: TRBJ2-5
clone size: NA
V gene: TRBV6-6
D gene: NA
CDR3 protein: CASSSNRETQYF
CDR3 DNA: TGTGCCAGCAGTTCAAATCGGGAGACCCAGTACTTC

J gene: TRBJ2-7
clone size: NA
V gene: TRBV27
D gene: TRBD2
CDR3 protein: CASTGFPGTSSLGLYEQYF
CDR3 DNA: TGTGCCAGCACCGGATTCCCAGGGACTAGCTCTTTAGGGCTCTACGAGCAGTACTTC

J gene: TRBJ1-5
clone size: NA
V gene: TRBV28
D gene: NA
CDR3 protein: CASRSHGTRDQPQHF
CDR3 DNA: TGTGCCAGCAGATCCCACGGGACACGCGATCAGCCCCAGCATTTT

J gene: TRBJ2-1
clone size: NA
V gene: TRBV19
D gene: NA
CDR3 protein: CASSYGTRWDEQFF
CDR3 DNA: TGTGCCAGTAGTTACGGGACTCGTTGGGATGAGCAGTTCTTC

J gene: TRBJ2-3
clone size: NA
V gene: TRBV7-2
D gene: TRBD1
CDR3 protein: CASSYGQVRGDTQYF
CDR3 DNA: TGTGCCAGCAGCTACGGACAGGTTCGAGGAGATACGCAGTATTTT

J gene: TRBJ2-7
clone size: NA
V gene: TRBV5-1
D gene: NA
CDR3 protein: CASSSNGGREQYF
CDR3 DNA: TGCGCCAGCAGTTCCAACGGGGGGCGTGAGCAGTACTTC

J gene: TRBJ2-5
clone size: NA
V gene: TRBV7-9
D gene: TRBD2
CDR3 protein: CASSLLLDLAGEETQYF
CDR3 DNA: TGTGCCAGCAGCTTATTGCTGGATCTAGCGGGAGAGGAGACCCAGTACTTC

J gene: TRBJ2-4
clone size: NA
V gene: TRBV7-9
D gene: TRBD2
CDR3 protein: CASSQFPGGTKNIQYF
CDR3 DNA: TGTGCCAGCAGCCAGTTTCCCGGGGGGACCAAAAACATTCAGTACTTC

J gene: TRBJ1-1
clone size: NA
V gene: TRBV27
D gene: NA
CDR3 protein: CASSTAGRGNTEAFF
CDR3 DNA: TGTGCCAGCAGCACCGCGGGACGGGGGAACACTGAAGCTTTCTTT